The clone carrying this T cell receptor beta chain was observed once. As yet, its antigen is unknown. Treatment here: roughly 11-day PBMC culture with coronavirus spike peptide pools or control peptides (ViraFEST assay). Cultured CD4+ T-cell DNA underwent Oncomine TCR Beta short-read sequencing. CD4+ T cells were cultured, and genomic DNA was extracted from them. TCRdb recomputed calls from the PCR reads with MiXCR, one row per CDR3 protein. The data show approximately 21,000 distinct CDR3 sequences, 55% seen once. Trimming took 0 bases from V and 7 from J, leaving 11 bases between them. From germline, CDR1 is SGDLS and CDR2 YYNGEE. There are 15 residues in the CDR3. The data are from a study of vaccination and CD4 T cells after COVID-19. For the study at large: Following dose two, a median roughly 72 days (range 14 to 241) passed before post-vaccine samples were taken. The peptides that stimulated the cells were overlapping spike peptides from SARS-CoV-2, HCoV-NL63, HCoV-OC43 and HCoV-229E.

The study, taken as a whole, reports: A nonsignificant median increase from 21 to 38 SARS-CoV-2-reactive clonotypes was observed.

The sequenced sample consisted of CD4+ T cells from blood, cultured in vitro. The receptor's source is a human donor who had recovered from COVID-19. The chain combines TRBV9 with TRBJ1-6; D is possibly TRBD1 (5 bases). CDR3 loop: CASSVALGDNSPLHF. The CDR3, as DNA: TGTGCCAGCAGCGTAGCTTTGGGGGACAATTCACCCCTCCACTTT.